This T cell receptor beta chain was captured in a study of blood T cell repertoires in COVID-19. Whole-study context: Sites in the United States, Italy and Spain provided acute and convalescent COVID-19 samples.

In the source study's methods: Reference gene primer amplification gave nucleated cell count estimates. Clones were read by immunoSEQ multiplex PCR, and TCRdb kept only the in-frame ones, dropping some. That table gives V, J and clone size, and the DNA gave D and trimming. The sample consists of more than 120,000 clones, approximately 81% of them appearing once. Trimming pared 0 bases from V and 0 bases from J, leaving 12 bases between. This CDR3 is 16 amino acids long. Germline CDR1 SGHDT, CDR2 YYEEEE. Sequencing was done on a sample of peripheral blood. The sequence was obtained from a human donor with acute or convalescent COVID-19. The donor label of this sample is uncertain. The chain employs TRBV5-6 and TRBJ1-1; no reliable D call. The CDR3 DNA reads TGTGCCAGCAGCTTGGAAGGTACTGGGCTGAACACTGAAGCTTTCTTT. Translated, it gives CASSLEGTGLNTEAFF.